The 17 T cell receptor beta chains listed next were all sequenced from one sample in a study of human T cells and chemical hapten exposure. Time point: patch test 1, 2 weeks after DPC sensitization. The treatment was: therapeutic diphenylcyclopropenone sensitization with weekly scalp DPC. TCRdb reprocessed the RACE reads with MiXCR, giving one entry per CDR3 protein. The repertoire holds about 71,000 distinct CDR3 sequences, 7.5% to 10% seen once, with roughly 3.3% in the top ten. Specimen: whole blood, collected in connection with sensitization to the hapten diphenylcyclopropenone (DPC). The receptors here all came from a woman aged 40 to 50 with alopecia areata. Some clones in this sample may be carry-over from other donors' samples.

At least ten counts were recorded for this clonotype. For the CDR3, the DNA is TGTGCCAGCAGCCAAGAAGTGGAAAACTATGGCTACACCTTC. This translates into CASSQEVENYGYTF. The genes are TRBV3-1 and TRBJ1-2; no clear D. In germline, CDR1 is LGHDT, CDR2 YNNKEL (reference sequence). Deletions cut 0 bases from V and 2 bases from J, with 7 bases between. This CDR3 has 14 residues.

About this clonotype: A much larger clone lies a single base off, so this may be a read error. The V and J genes are TRBV27 and TRBJ2-1; D unresolved. Looked up from germline, CDR1 is MNHEY and CDR2 is SMNVEV (reference sequence). There are 15 residues in the CDR3. The CDR3, as DNA: TGTGCCACCTCAATTGGGTCCCCACGGTACAATGAGCGGTTCTTC. Its translation is CATSIGSPRYNERFF.

This clonotype came up many times. A junction end diverges from the germline sequence, so it may reflect a read error. The chain couples TRBV4-3 to TRBJ2-3; D remains ambiguous. CDR1 and CDR2 (germline): LGHNA, YSLEER. This CDR3 is 15 amino acids long. CDR3: CASTQARAPTDTQYF. CDR3 coding DNA: TGCGCCAGCACCCAAGCCCGGGCCCCAACAGATACGCAGTATTTT.

This clonotype was seen a handful of times. V usage is TRBV5-1 and J usage is TRBJ2-5; D unresolved. Looked up from germline, CDR1 is SGHRS and CDR2 is YFSETQ. The CDR3 is 15 amino acids. Trimming pared 1 base from V and 4 bases from J, leaving 14 bases between. The CDR3 DNA is TGCGCCAGCAGCTTGTCGGCTAGGGCTCCAGAGACCCAGTACTTC. This encodes CASSLSARAPETQYF.

At least ten counts were recorded for this clonotype. CDR3 coding DNA: TGCGCCAGCAGCCCGACAGGTCGTAATGAAAAACTGTTTTTT. It encodes CASSPTGRNEKLFF. The V and J genes are TRBV5-1 and TRBJ1-4, with D possibly being TRBD1 (6 bases). The CDR3 has 14 residues. V lost 4 bases to trimming and J lost 4 bases, with 11 bases between them. The germline gives CDR1 SGHRS, CDR2 YFSETQ.

The sample holds a few counts of this clonotype. This sequence joins TRBV15 and TRBJ2-5, with D possibly being TRBD2 (6 bases). Germline-derived CDR1 and CDR2 are LNHNV and YYDKDF (reference sequence). Trimming stripped 0 bases from V and 1 base from J, with 9 bases between. The CDR3 covers 15 residues. In DNA, the CDR3 is TGTGCCACCAGCAGAGATCGGGGGTTCCAAGAGACCCAGTACTTC. This gives the protein CATSRDRGFQETQYF.

The table lists this clonotype with many counts. The chain has TRBV4-3 and TRBJ2-3; D is ambiguous. The CDR3 loop spans 16 amino acids. Between the trimmed V and J ends, which lost 1 base and 1 base, there was a span of 12 bases. The V gene's germline CDR1 is LGHNA and CDR2 YSLEER. CDR3 in amino acids: CASSQGLSRGTDTQYF. For the CDR3, the DNA is TGCGCCAGCAGCCAAGGCCTCAGCAGAGGCACAGATACGCAGTATTTT.

The chain links TRBV5-1 to TRBJ1-1; a weak D match, TRBD1 (6 bases). The CDR3 extends over 15 amino acids. The ends were cut back, 4 bases at V and 4 bases at J, with 17 bases in the middle. CDR1 and CDR2 (germline): SGHRS, YFSETQ. CDR3 sequence (DNA): TGCGCCAGCAGCCCAACGACAGGCCTGAGCACTGAAGCTTTCTTT. This translates into CASSPTTGLSTEAFF.

The rearrangement uses TRBV5-4 and TRBJ2-3, with TRBD1 matching over 11 bases. Germline V gene sequence: CDR1 SGHNT, CDR2 YYREEE (reference sequence). The CDR3 has 16 amino acids. Trimming cost V 4 bases and J 5 bases; bases outside gene matches: 9. The CDR3 DNA sequence: TGTGCCAGCAGCGGGCCCAGGACAGGGGGCCGAGATACGCAGTATTTT. Protein product: CASSGPRTGGRDTQYF.

This clonotype was counted ten times or more. The rearrangement uses TRBV20-1 and TRBJ2-5; D not resolved. CDR3 length: 11 amino acids. CDR1 DFQATT and CDR2 SNEGSKA come from the germline V gene (reference sequence). V was pared by 4 bases and J by 2 bases, with 5 bases between. The CDR3 loop is CSAIRQETQYF. The CDR3 bases are TGCAGTGCTATCCGGCAAGAGACCCAGTACTTC.

Ten or more counts support this clonotype. The chain couples TRBV7-2 to TRBJ2-3, with TRBD2 identical over 9 bases. The junction had 7 bases not matched to a gene; V was cut back by 4 bases and J by 5 bases. Germline V gene data show CDR1 as SGHTA and CDR2 as FQGNSA. CDR3 length: 15 amino acids. The CDR3 loop reads CASSSPGLARDTQYF. The CDR3 region has the DNA TGTGCCAGCAGCTCACCGGGACTAGCAAGAGATACGCAGTATTTT. Full variable domain (rest looked up from reference TRBV7-2 and TRBJ2-3): GAGVSQSPSNKVTEKGKDVELRCDPISGHTALYWYRQSLGQGLEFLIYFQGNSAPDKSGLPSDRFSAERTGGSVSTLTIQRTQQEDSAVYLCASSSPGLARDTQYFGPGTRLTVL.

The chain couples TRBV20-1 to TRBJ2-2, with D perhaps TRBD2 (6 bases). This CDR3 has 13 amino acids. The V gene's germline CDR1 is DFQATT and CDR2 SNEGSKA (reference sequence). Trimming took 3 bases from V and 6 from J, leaving 11 bases between them. Here the CDR3 DNA reads TGCAGTGCTAGGCGGAGGGCGGCCGGGGAGCTGTTTTTT. Encoded protein: CSARRRAAGELFF.

This clonotype was seen ten or more times. The chain couples TRBV28 to TRBJ2-1; D unresolved. The V end was cut by 8 bases, the J end by 2 bases, with 7 bases between. Germline V lookup: CDR1 MDHEN, CDR2 SYDVKM. The CDR3 runs to 12 residues. CDR3: CASLRTYNEQFF. CDR3 bases: TGTGCCAGCCTCCGAACCTACAATGAGCAGTTCTTC.

This clonotype was recorded at least ten times. The chain links TRBV12-3 or TRBV12-4 to TRBJ2-3; tentative D call: TRBD1 (5 bases). V was pared by 8 bases and J by 0 bases, with 9 bases between. This CDR3 is 13 amino acids long. CDR3 in amino acids: CASGQGSTDTQYF. Here the CDR3 DNA reads TGTGCCAGCGGGCAGGGTAGCACAGATACGCAGTATTTT.

The J gene is TRBJ2-7, the V gene TRBV4-2, with no clear D. Germline V gene lookup returns CDR1 LGHNA and CDR2 YNFKEQ. V lost 1 base to trimming and J lost 2 bases, with 18 bases between them. The CDR3 length is 17 residues. The CDR3 DNA reads as TGTGCCAGCAGCCAAGTCGGAGACACCTCGGCGGCCTACGAGCAGTACTTC. It yields the protein CASSQVGDTSAAYEQYF.

On this clonotype: A much larger clonotype is one base distant, so this may be a read error. The chain couples TRBV23-1 to TRBJ1-4; 8 nucleotides line up with TRBD1. TRBV23-1 is an open reading frame, and its role is uncertain. CDR3 size: 19 residues. CDR3 DNA sequence: TGCGCCAGCAGTCAATCATTGGGACAGGACACCGCAACTGATGAAAAACTGTTTTTT. Its translation: CASSQSLGQDTATDEKLFF.

This clonotype was recorded many times. V and J are TRBV24-1 and TRBJ2-1; possible D gene TRBD1, 6 bases. Trimming shortened V by 6 bases and J by 8 bases, and 10 bases separated the two germline ends. This CDR3 spans 12 amino acids. CDR1 and CDR2 (germline): KGHDR, SFDVKD. CDR3 residues: CATSTRGHEQFF. The CDR3 coding sequence is TGTGCCACCAGTACCAGGGGCCATGAGCAGTTCTTC.